What follows are 8 T cell receptor beta chains derived from one specimen sequenced in a study of blood T cell repertoires in COVID-19. This table comes from immunoSEQ multiplex PCR, and its TCRdb copy is limited to in-frame clones, with some not included. The sample lists roughly 340,000 clones; 87% were seen once. Input material: peripheral blood. These receptors came from a woman aged 45-60 years with COVID-19, enrolled during active disease.

The chain employs TRBV6-5 and TRBJ1-2, with 7 positions matching TRBD1. After removal of 6 bases from V and 2 bases from J, the junction contained 3 bases not matched to a gene. CDR1 and CDR2 (germline): MNHEY, SVGAGI. The length of the CDR3 is 13 residues. CDR3 residues: CASRETGNYGYTF. The CDR3 DNA is TGTGCCAGCAGAGAGACAGGGAACTATGGCTACACCTTC.

The chain has TRBV3-1 (or the pseudogene TRBV3-2) and TRBJ1-2; D gene uncertain. There are 15 residues in the CDR3. The V gene's germline CDR1 is LGHDT and CDR2 YNNKEL (reference sequence). Trimming removed 0 bases from V and 2 bases from J, with 10 bases in between. The chain's CDR3 is CASSQDRGTNYGYTF. Written as DNA, the CDR3 is TGTGCCAGCAGCCAAGATAGAGGCACAAACTATGGCTACACCTTC.

A few counts support this clone. The rearrangement links TRBV7-3 to TRBJ2-1, with 11 bases fitting TRBD2. Germline CDR1 SGHTA, CDR2 FQGTGA. After removal of 5 bases from V and 6 bases from J, the junction contained 6 bases not matched to a gene. This CDR3 is built from 15 residues. Here the CDR3 DNA reads TGTGCCAGCAGCCCACTAGCGGGAGATGGCAATGAGCAGTTCTTC. This gives the protein CASSPLAGDGNEQFF.

The chain combines TRBV9 with TRBJ2-5, with TRBD1 matching over 10 bases. Germline values: CDR1 SGDLS, CDR2 YYNGEE. V lost 1 base to trimming and J lost 5 bases; unmatched junction nucleotides: 2. The CDR3 contains 14 residues. The CDR3 DNA follows: TGTGCCAGCAGCGTATGGGACAGGGGCGAGACCCAGTACTTC. Its protein is CASSVWDRGETQYF.

J is TRBJ2-1 and V is TRBV4-2; maybe TRBD2 (6 bases). The germline V gene encodes CDR1 LGHNA and CDR2 YNFKEQ. This CDR3 spans 15 amino acids. Trimming took off 0 bases at V and 2 bases at J, with 8 bases between the two ends. The CDR3: CASSQETGAYNEQFF. The CDR3 nucleotides are TGTGCCAGCAGCCAAGAAACGGGAGCCTACAATGAGCAGTTCTTC.

The chain is built from TRBV15 and TRBJ1-3, with TRBD1 as a possible D gene (5 bases). Looked up from germline, CDR1 is LNHNV and CDR2 is YYDKDF (reference sequence). The V gene lost 0 bases and the J gene lost 2 bases, with 8 bases spanning the gap. The CDR3 is 15 amino acids. The CDR3: CATSRDRDPGNTIYF. CDR3 bases: TGTGCCACCAGCAGAGACAGGGATCCTGGAAACACCATATATTTT.

A word on this clone: Other DNA sequences from this sample encode an identical CDR3 as well. This rearrangement joins TRBV19 to TRBJ1-1; TRBD1 aligns across 8 bases. The CDR3 has 14 amino acids. Germline trimming cut 0 bases from V and 5 bases from J; bases unmatched to any gene: 2. Per the germline V gene, CDR1 is LNHDA and CDR2 is SQIVND (reference sequence). CDR3 in amino acids: CASSIDHRGTEAFF. The CDR3 bases are TGTGCCAGTAGTATAGATCACAGGGGGACTGAAGCTTTCTTT.

The chain is built from TRBV18 and TRBJ2-7; tentatively, D is TRBD2 (5 bases). Trimming stripped 2 bases from V and 0 bases from J, with 14 bases between. The CDR3 has 16 residues. Germline CDR1 and CDR2: KGHSH and LQKENI. CDR3 coding DNA: TGTGCCAGCTCACCAGGAGGAACGGCCAGCTCCTACGAGCAGTACTTC. As protein: CASSPGGTASSYEQYF.